These 23 T cell receptor beta chains were all obtained from the same sample, sequenced in a study of blood T cell repertoires in COVID-19. Using immunoSEQ multiplex PCR, the repertoire was profiled, and TCRdb retains in-frame clones only, with some absent. The sample yields roughly 230,000 clones, over 80% seen once. Specimen: peripheral blood. The receptors here all came from a human donor in a cohort sampled during active COVID-19.

The chain joins TRBV19 to TRBJ1-2; maybe TRBD1 (5 bases). Trimming stripped 4 bases from V and 7 bases from J, with 10 bases between. Germline V gene lookup returns CDR1 LNHDA and CDR2 SQIVND (reference sequence). The CDR3 has 12 residues. Written as DNA, the CDR3 is TGTGCCAGTAGTACCAGGGTATCTGGCTACACCTTC. Its translation is CASSTRVSGYTF.

The J gene is TRBJ1-1, the V gene TRBV28; D not certain. Looked up from germline, CDR1 is MDHEN and CDR2 is SYDVKM. Trimming stripped 2 bases from V and 5 bases from J, with 9 bases between. The length of the CDR3 is 13 residues. As DNA, the CDR3 is TGTGCCAGCAGTTTAGATCAGGAAACTGAAGCTTTCTTT. Amino acids: CASSLDQETEAFF.

The chain links TRBV6-2 or TRBV6-3 to TRBJ2-1; a weak D match, TRBD2 (6 bases). V was pared by 5 bases and J by 5 bases, with 22 bases between. The germline V gene has CDR1 MNHEY and CDR2 SVGEGT. The CDR3 covers 17 residues. The CDR3: CASSPSWTIVGNNEQFF. CDR3 DNA: TGTGCCAGCAGTCCCTCCTGGACTATAGTAGGGAACAATGAGCAGTTCTTC.

V and J are TRBV10-3 and TRBJ2-7; D is unresolved. The CDR3 runs to 15 residues. Germline V gives CDR1 ENHRY, CDR2 SYGVKD. Trimming took off 3 bases at V and 2 bases at J, with 14 bases between the two ends. Here the CDR3 reads CAISEGQAFTYEQYF. The DNA for the CDR3 is TGTGCCATCAGTGAAGGCCAGGCCTTTACCTACGAGCAGTACTTC.

The CDR3, as DNA: TGCGCCAGCAGCCAAGATCCGGGGAACACTGAAGCTTTCTTT. Amino acid sequence: CASSQDPGNTEAFF. This chain joins TRBV4-1 and TRBJ1-1; D gene uncertain. The CDR3 is 14 amino acids. Between the trimmed V and J ends, which lost 0 bases and 1 base, there was a span of 6 bases. Germline loops: CDR1 MGHRA, CDR2 YSYEKL.

CDR3 sequence (DNA): TGTGCCAGCAGCCACGGACTAGCGGGAACTAGCACAGATACGCAGTATTTT. Protein product: CASSHGLAGTSTDTQYF. The rearrangement links TRBV11-2 to TRBJ2-3; 12 bases align to TRBD2. Germline CDR1 SGHAT, CDR2 FQNNGV. This CDR3 comprises 17 residues. J lost 0 bases, V lost 5 bases, and 6 bases had no gene match.

This sequence joins TRBV7-9 and TRBJ1-4, with 9 bases fitting TRBD1. The germline V gene encodes CDR1 SEHNR and CDR2 FQNEAQ (reference sequence). Trimming took 0 bases from V and 7 from J; bases not matched to a gene: 6. The length of the CDR3 is 16 residues. The CDR3 nucleotides read TGTGCCAGCAGCTTAGCTCCGGGACAGGGTGTTGAAAAACTGTTTTTT. This translates into CASSLAPGQGVEKLFF. The whole variable domain, remainder taken from reference TRBV7-9 and TRBJ1-4, is DTGVSQNPRHKITKRGQNVTFRCDPISEHNRLYWYRQTLGQGPEFLTYFQNEAQLEKSRLLSDRFSAERPKGSFSTLEIQRTEQGDSAMYLCASSLAPGQGVEKLFFGSGTQLSVL.

This chain joins TRBV6-5 and TRBJ1-5, with D possibly matching TRBD1 (5 bases). V lost 6 bases and J lost 0, with 9 bases in between. This CDR3 has 14 amino acids. The germline CDR1 and CDR2 sequences are MNHEY and SVGAGI. The CDR3 sequence: CASRDTYSNQPQHF. Here the CDR3 DNA reads TGTGCCAGCAGGGACACTTATAGCAATCAGCCCCAGCATTTT.

V and J are TRBV7-9 and TRBJ1-1; a possible D gene is TRBD1 (5 bases). V was pared by 5 bases and J by 2 bases, with 9 bases between. Germline assignment: CDR1 SEHNR and CDR2 FQNEAQ (reference sequence). The CDR3 is 13 residues long. CDR3 DNA: TGTGCCAGCAGCCAGGGCTTCAACACTGAAGCTTTCTTT. Amino acids: CASSQGFNTEAFF.

CDR3 loop: CATSRVEMGEQYF. CDR3 in DNA: TGTGCCACCAGCAGAGTGGAGATGGGCGAGCAGTACTTC. The chain employs TRBV15 and TRBJ2-7, with D unclear. The CDR3 covers 13 residues. V dropped 1 base and J dropped 6 bases, with 10 bases sitting between them. The germline V gene has CDR1 LNHNV and CDR2 YYDKDF (reference sequence).

This clone has ten or more counts. This chain connects TRBV7-2 to TRBJ2-7, with TRBD2 matching 10 bases. Germline CDR1 is SGHTA and CDR2 is FQGNSA. The CDR3 contains 15 residues. The trim removed 1 base at V and 3 bases at J, leaving 3 bases unmatched. As DNA, the CDR3 is TGTGCCAGCAGCTTAGACACTAGCGGGAACTACGAGCAGTACTTC. Protein sequence: CASSLDTSGNYEQYF.

V and J are TRBV19 and TRBJ2-5, with TRBD2 as a possible D gene (5 bases). The CDR3 contains 16 residues. V was pared by 6 bases and J by 5 bases, with 22 bases between. Germline-derived CDR1 and CDR2 are LNHDA and SQIVND (reference sequence). This CDR3 is CASRTSAGGHWETQYF. The CDR3 DNA is TGTGCCAGTAGAACCTCTGCCGGCGGGCATTGGGAGACCCAGTACTTC.

The chain couples TRBV6-1 to TRBJ2-1, with TRBD1 matching over 7 bases. V trimming: 2 bases; J trimming: 4 bases; junction bases outside the gene matches: 5. The length of the CDR3 is 15 residues. CDR1 MNHNS and CDR2 SASEGT come from the germline V gene. The CDR3 here is CASSEWAGGYNEQFF. CDR3 bases: TGTGCCAGCAGTGAATGGGCAGGGGGTTACAATGAGCAGTTCTTC.

The rearrangement links TRBV5-6 to TRBJ2-5; TRBD2 matches 10 bases. This CDR3 has 16 amino acids. The junction had 2 bases not matched to a gene; V was cut back by 0 bases and J by 0 bases. Germline CDR1 reads SGHDT; CDR2 reads YYEEEE. CDR3 protein: CASSLASGSNQETQYF. As DNA, the CDR3 is TGTGCCAGCAGCTTGGCTAGCGGGAGTAACCAAGAGACCCAGTACTTC.

The chain carries TRBV24-1 and TRBJ2-2, with D possibly being TRBD2 (5 bases). Germline CDR1 reads KGHDR; CDR2 reads SFDVKD. This CDR3 contains 13 residues. V lost 6 bases to trimming and J lost 5 bases, with 9 bases between them. CDR3: CATSSEGTGELFF. CDR3 coding DNA: TGTGCCACCAGTTCCGAGGGAACCGGGGAGCTGTTTTTT.

The V and J genes are TRBV6-5 and TRBJ1-4; 7 bases are a match to TRBD1. V lost 6 bases, J lost 8 bases, and 9 bases stayed unmatched. CDR3 length: 14 residues. CDR1 MNHEY and CDR2 SVGAGI come from the germline V gene. DNA of the CDR3: TGTGCCAGCAGGCGAGAGGGGGCTCGGGAAAAACTGTTTTTT. Its translation: CASRREGAREKLFF.

This clone came up a few times. This chain connects TRBV2 to TRBJ1-3; D is uncertain. Germline CDR1 reads SNHLY; CDR2 reads FYNNEI. The length of the CDR3 is 14 residues. V shed 1 base and J shed 0 bases, with 4 bases lying between them. CDR3 protein: CASSEDSSGNTIYF. The CDR3 DNA reads TGTGCCAGCAGTGAAGACAGCTCTGGAAACACCATATATTTT.

DNA for the CDR3: TGTGCTAGTGGTTTGTACGAGGCAGATACGCAGTATTTT. It yields the protein CASGLYEADTQYF. V and J are TRBV12-5 and TRBJ2-3; the D is unclear. The CDR3 extends over 13 amino acids. Germline V gives CDR1 LGHNT, CDR2 FRNRAP. V lost 2 bases and J lost 4, with 7 bases in between.

CDR3 sequence: CASSIGRTGELFF. The CDR3 DNA reads TGTGCCAGCAGCATTGGGAGGACCGGGGAGCTGTTTTTT. J is TRBJ2-2 and V is TRBV7-3, with D maybe TRBD2 (6 bases). V was shortened by 5 bases and J by 5 bases, with 9 bases between the two germline ends. The CDR3 extends over 13 amino acids. The germline V gene has CDR1 SGHTA and CDR2 FQGTGA.

This sequence joins TRBV15 and TRBJ2-1; TRBD2 aligns across 9 bases. CDR1 and CDR2 from the germline V gene are LNHNV and YYDKDF (reference sequence). V shed 8 bases and J 4 bases; nucleotides not matched to a gene: 6. The CDR3 is 14 residues long. The CDR3 DNA follows: TGTGCCACCCAAGTAGCGGGAGAGTACAATGAGCAGTTCTTC. Its translation is CATQVAGEYNEQFF.

This sequence joins TRBV4-1 and TRBJ1-1; TRBD1 matches at 7 bases. The CDR3 is 14 residues long. V shed 0 bases and J 7 bases; nucleotides not matched to a gene: 5. Germline-derived CDR1 and CDR2 are MGHRA and YSYEKL. The CDR3 here is CASSQDFRGSEAFF. The CDR3 DNA reads TGCGCCAGCAGCCAAGACTTCAGGGGGAGTGAAGCTTTCTTT.

This chain connects TRBV14 to TRBJ1-2; D uncertain. Germline V gives CDR1 SGHDN, CDR2 FVKESK. Trimming shortened V by 1 base and J by 4 bases, and 7 bases separated the two germline ends. CDR3 size: 13 residues. The CDR3 nucleotides read TGTGCCAGCAGCCAAGGTCGTTCCTATGGCTACACCTTC. The encoded protein is CASSQGRSYGYTF.

V gene TRBV30 combines with J gene TRBJ1-6; D is ambiguous. This CDR3 contains 13 residues. Per the germline V gene, CDR1 is GTSNPN and CDR2 is SVGIG (reference sequence). V lost 1 base, J lost 4 bases, and 5 bases lay in between. The CDR3 loop is CAWSDHYNSPLHF. CDR3 sequence (DNA): TGTGCCTGGAGTGATCATTATAATTCACCCCTCCACTTT.